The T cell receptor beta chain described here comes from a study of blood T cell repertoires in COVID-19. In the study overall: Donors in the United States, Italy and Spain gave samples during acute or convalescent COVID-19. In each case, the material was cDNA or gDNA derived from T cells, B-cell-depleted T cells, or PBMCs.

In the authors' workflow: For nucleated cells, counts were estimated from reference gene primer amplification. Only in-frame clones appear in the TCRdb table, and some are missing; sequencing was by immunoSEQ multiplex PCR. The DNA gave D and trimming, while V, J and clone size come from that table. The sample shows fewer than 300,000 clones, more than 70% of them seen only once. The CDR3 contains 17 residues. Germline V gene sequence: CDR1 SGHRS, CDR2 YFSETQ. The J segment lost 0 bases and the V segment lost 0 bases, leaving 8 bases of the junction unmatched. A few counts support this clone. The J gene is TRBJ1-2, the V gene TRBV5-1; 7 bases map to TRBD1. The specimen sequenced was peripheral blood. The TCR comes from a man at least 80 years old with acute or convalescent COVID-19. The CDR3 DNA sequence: TGCGCCAGCAGCTTGGCCCCCACAGGGGTCGCTAACTATGGCTACACCTTC. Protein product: CASSLAPTGVANYGYTF. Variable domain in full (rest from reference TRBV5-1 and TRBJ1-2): KAGVTQTPRYLIKTRGQQVTLSCSPISGHRSVSWYQQTPGQGLQFLFEYFSETQRNKGNFPGRFSGRQFSNSRSEMNVSTLELGDSALYLCASSLAPTGVANYGYTFGSGTRLTVV.